This T cell receptor (beta chain) is drawn from a study of blood T cell repertoires in COVID-19. For the study at large: Both acute and convalescent COVID-19 samples were obtained from the United States, Italy and Spain.

Recovery among Cohort 3 donors was established by two negative PCRs, clearance, or symptom resolution. Libraries were prepared by immunoSEQ multiplex PCR; TCRdb keeps only in-frame clonotypes and omits some of them. Here the sample spans about 300,000 clones, about 85% being singletons. Germline V gives CDR1 MNHEY, CDR2 SMNVEV (reference sequence). The V end lost 6 bases, the J end lost 4 bases, and 16 bases lay between the germline ends. There are 14 residues in the CDR3. This clonotype was obtained from a woman in her 50s who had recovered from COVID-19. This chain joins TRBV27 and TRBJ2-7, with D maybe TRBD1 (6 bases). Sequences were obtained from PBMCs or T cells enriched from blood (not recorded which). The DNA for the CDR3 is TGTGCCAGCAGCCGAGGGACATCGACTTACGAGCAGTACTTC. This gives the protein CASSRGTSTYEQYF.